Included here is one T cell receptor (beta chain) sequence, with context. Its antigen has not been determined. Base qualities are not at hand, and no much larger clone is one base apart. The library was built by means of the immunoSEQ multiplex PCR assay. For most patients, genomic DNA was isolated with the Qiagen DNeasy Blood and Tissue Kit and sent frozen to Adaptive Biotechnologies for TCR sequencing. For most patients, high-throughput TCR-beta CDR3 sequencing of genomic DNA was performed by Adaptive Biotechnologies. From the authors' description of their analysis: TCR sequencing data for over 15 patients were retrieved from Adaptive's ImmunoSEQ software; three other patients were processed with MiXCR and VDJtools. CD4 versus CD8 sorting errors were corrected by removing sequences found in both subsets at a frequency ratio below 5:1. CDR3 nucleotide sequences shared between donor and recipient were removed because their origin could not be assigned. At least 2-fold expansion over unstimulated cells and a minimum CFSE-low frequency of 0.002% (template counts) or 0.001% (read counts) were required for clones to be classified as alloreactive. Clones were considered mappable if detected in sequenced pre-transplant spleen, lymph node, or MLR CFSE-low populations of the donor or recipient. The cumulative frequency of alloreactive clones was calculated as a percentage of all sequences, weighted by copy number. TCRdb retrieved this table from immuneACCESS and kept in-frame rearrangements only. Not all clones are present; in checked studies, unresolved V genes account for under half, and no reason is known for the remainder. That table supplies the V and J calls and clone size; D and trimming were determined from the DNA. The sample yields about 110,000 clones; approximately 90% were counted once. In total, the top ten clones hold about 0.25% of the sample.

Per the germline V gene (reference sequence), LNHDA is the CDR1 and SQIVND is the CDR2. The junction carries 12 bases between V and J, which are trimmed by 2 bases and 8 bases respectively. From its cysteine to its phenylalanine, the CDR3 spans 13 amino acids. Just the 39-base CDR3 DNA is kept, in frame starting at base 1. The data are from a study of graft-versus-host responses after intestinal transplantation (dated by TCRdb to the early 2020s). Some background on the complete study: The transplants that recipients got were multivisceral, liver-intestinal, or isolated intestinal. Every recipient was given anti-thymocyte globulin induction, followed by approximately three years of maintenance tacrolimus and steroids. Graft-versus-host and host-versus-graft alloreactive T cell clones were tracked in the graft, circulation and bone marrow after intestinal transplantation using bulk TCR-beta CDR3 sequencing. Alloreactive clones were identified by sequencing pre-transplant mixed lymphocyte reaction products and comparing them with unstimulated pre-transplant donor and recipient T cells. A cohort of approximately 24 intestinal transplant recipients, including one retransplant, was enrolled, and a few patients lacking pretransplant specimens were excluded. A peak of at least 4% donor T cells among recipient peripheral blood mononuclear cells was the definition used for donor T cell macrochimerism. Instead of going to the commercial service, samples from a few later patients were sequenced in-house on an Illumina MiSeq and processed with MiXCR.

Per the publication, the time point label means: cells obtained before transplantation from donor or recipient. CD3+CD4+ and CD3+CD8+ populations were FACS-sorted from unstimulated pre-transplant donor and recipient cells taken from spleen or lymph nodes. Paper-wide results and their limitations: GvH clones were detected in recipient bone marrow, and some appeared earlier in ileal mucosa or blood, consistent with an intestinal mucosal origin. Peak levels of circulating GvH clones were associated with declines in HvG clones early after transplant. Patients with donor T cell macrochimerism had high GvH to HvG T cell clonal ratios in their allografts. Conclusions were limited by the relatively low number and heterogeneity of intestinal transplant patients.

The chain is made from TRBV19 and TRBJ1-2, with no D gene named confidently. Source: unstimulated CD4+ T cells sorted from spleen or lymph node cells, taken before transplant. The receptor comes from a human donor who was the organ donor for an intestinal transplant. CDR3 reads: CASSIMAGNGYTF. The nucleotide sequence reads TGTGCCAGTAGTATAATGGCAGGCAACGGCTACACCTTC.